This entry features one TCR beta chain sequence. Its antigen is not known. TCRdb keeps only in-frame clones here, not all; method: immunoSEQ multiplex PCR. The profile covers just over 350,000 clones, with 85% appearing a single time and 3.3% taken by the ten largest. These data belong to a study of Ad26.COV2.S vaccination and SARS-CoV-2 variants. Study results and limitations: Spike-specific TCR breadth in vaccine recipients exceeded that seen in placebo recipients.

Described treatment: roughly 18 received Ad26.COV2.S at low or high dose, single or two shots; 5 received placebo; per-sample allocation not given. Sampling was performed 63 days after the first vaccine or placebo injection. Trimming removed 3 bases from V and 2 bases from J, with 6 bases in between. The germline V gene encodes CDR1 SGHNT and CDR2 YYREEE (reference sequence). This CDR3 has 13 residues. The TCR comes from a person between 18 and 65 years old who received the Ad26.COV2.S COVID-19 vaccine or a placebo. The V gene is TRBV5-4, the J gene TRBJ1-3, with D possibly matching TRBD1 (5 bases). The specimen comprised peripheral blood, sampled in a trial of Ad26.COV2.S vaccine versus placebo. CDR3 sequence reads: CASSWDAGNTIYF. The CDR3 DNA reads as TGTGCCAGCAGCTGGGACGCTGGAAACACCATATATTTT.